This T cell receptor beta chain appears in the sequencing data of a study of Graves' ophthalmopathy and Graves' hyperthyroidism. In the case of this clonotype: Its specificity is unknown.

Whole-study findings and limits: A majority of expanded thyroid clonotypes exceeding 0.001 frequency were likewise present in blood.

Germline assignment: CDR1 SQVTM and CDR2 ANQGSEA. The V end was cut by 8 bases, the J end by 0 bases, with 14 bases between. This CDR3 has 13 amino acids. The study amplified TCR beta CDR3 regions using RNA transcripts. An opening RT-PCR round employed HTBI primers and preceded a second-round multiplex PCR. TCRdb called the multiplex PCR reads again in MiXCR, with one record for every CDR3 protein. Of about 550,000 distinct CDR3 sequences detected, approximately 35% appear once; the ten largest clones hold less than 4.5%. The V and J genes are TRBV29-1 and TRBJ2-7, with D unclear. The sequenced material came from peripheral blood or thyroid tissue (not recorded which). The sequence was obtained from an adult man with Graves' hyperthyroidism. The CDR3 sequence is CSSKASASYEQYF. The CDR3 DNA reads as TGCAGCTCCAAAGCGAGTGCCTCCTACGAGCAGTACTTC.